Listed below are T cell receptor beta chains from one sample, sequenced in a study of OX40 agonist ivuxolimab in advanced cancers. The assay was immunoSEQ multiplex PCR, and TCRdb's table has in-frame clones only and misses some. The table lists fewer than 80,000 clones, about 85% of them singletons. Specimen: CD4+ or CD8+ T cells sorted from blood, collected in a trial of the OX40 agonist ivuxolimab. All receptors derive from an adult with an advanced solid tumor such as melanoma, head and neck, liver or kidney cancer. The CDR3 runs from the conserved cysteine through the conserved F or W. Fields, in order: clone size, J gene, D gene, V gene, CDR3 length, CDR3 DNA, CDR3 protein. A D gene is named only where the DNA matches it firmly. A clone size is listed for some rows: how often the clone was seen (once, few, many), or a class if it is expanded.

>NA|TRBJ2-1|TRBD1|TRBV7-9|16
TGTGCCAGCAGCTTAGGCCCGACAGGGAACTACAATGAGCAGTTCTTC
CASSLGPTGNYNEQFF
>once|TRBJ1-5|TRBD1|TRBV6-1|17
TGTGCCAGCAGTGAAGCTAGAAGGACAGGGTGGGGTCAGCCCCAGCATTTT
CASSEARRTGWGQPQHF
>NA|TRBJ2-7|TRBD2|TRBV18|15
TGTGCCAGCTCACGGACTAGCGGGATCTATAACGAGCAGTACTTC
CASSRTSGIYNEQYF
>NA|TRBJ2-1|NA|TRBV7-7|13
TGTGCCAGCAGCTTAACTAGAGGGAATGAGCAGTTCTTC
CASSLTRGNEQFF
>NA|TRBJ2-7|NA|TRBV5-6|13
TGTGCCAGCAGCATTGGACAGTTCTACGAGCAGTACTTC
CASSIGQFYEQYF
>NA|TRBJ1-1|TRBD1|TRBV11-3|14
TGTGCCAGCACCACTACAGGGGGCTGGACTGAAGCTTTCTTT
CASTTTGGWTEAFF
>NA|TRBJ1-4|TRBD1|TRBV4-3|15
TGCGCCAGCAGCCAGGCAGGGGGCTTAGGGGAAAAACTGTTTTTT
CASSQAGGLGEKLFF
>NA|TRBJ2-5|TRBD1|TRBV5-8|15
TGTGCCAGCAGCCCACGGACAGGGGGCAGCGAGACCCAGTACTTC
CASSPRTGGSETQYF
>once|TRBJ2-1|TRBD1|TRBV19|13
TGTGCCAGCGGGACAGAAAGGGGGTATGAGCAGTTCTTC
CASGTERGYEQFF
>NA|TRBJ1-4|NA|TRBV11-3|13
TGTGCCAGCAGCTTCACAGGGCCCGAAAAACTGTTTTTT
CASSFTGPEKLFF
>NA|TRBJ1-2|NA|TRBV6-1|13
TGTGCCAGCAGGGAGTCACTAAACTATGGCTACACCTTC
CASRESLNYGYTF
>NA|TRBJ1-3|NA|TRBV7-9|15
TGTGCCAGCAGCCAAGACAGCAATAGGTTCGGCACCATATATTTT
CASSQDSNRFGTIYF
>NA|TRBJ1-1|TRBD1|TRBV7-9|16
TGTGCCAGCAGCTTGCGGACAGGGCCTCTCGGGACTGAAGCTTTCTTT
CASSLRTGPLGTEAFF
>few|TRBJ1-3|NA|TRBV15|11
TGTGCCACCAGCACCCAAAACACCATATATTTT
CATSTQNTIYF
>NA|TRBJ1-5|TRBD1|TRBV11-2|15
TGTGCCAGCAGCTTGGGACAGTATAGCAATCAGCCCCAGCATTTT
CASSLGQYSNQPQHF
>NA|TRBJ1-3|NA|TRBV14|17
TGTGCCAGCAGCCAAGTTTCAACAGCTTTCTCTGGAAACACCATATATTTT
CASSQVSTAFSGNTIYF
>NA|TRBJ2-7|NA|TRBV7-8|14
TGTGCCAGCAGCTTCGGGGACCCTCGGGACGAGCAGTACTTC
CASSFGDPRDEQYF
>NA|TRBJ1-2|NA|TRBV7-2|17
TGTGCCAGCAGTGCGGCAGGTTTTGACGGACTTAACTATGGCTACACCTTC
CASSAAGFDGLNYGYTF
>NA|TRBJ2-5|NA|TRBV10-3|13
TGTGCCATCAAGGCCGACGTACAAGAGACCCAGTACTTC
CAIKADVQETQYF
>NA|TRBJ1-1|NA|TRBV6-1|15
TGTGCCAGCAGTGAATTGAGGGGCATAAACACTGAAGCTTTCTTT
CASSELRGINTEAFF
>NA|TRBJ2-7|TRBD1|TRBV6-6|14
TGTGCCAGCACCCAACGCGAGGGGGCGTGGGAGCAGTACTTC
CASTQREGAWEQYF
>NA|TRBJ1-5|NA|TRBV9|14
TGTGCCAGCAGCCCGGACGGGGAAGGCCAGCCCCAGCATTTT
CASSPDGEGQPQHF
>NA|TRBJ1-2|NA|TRBV5-6|16
TGTGCCAGCAGCTTGTCAGTCGGAGAACTAAACTATGGCTACACCTTC
CASSLSVGELNYGYTF
>NA|TRBJ2-1|NA|TRBV11-3|13
TGTGCCAGCAGCTTAGAACTAGATCGAGAGCAGTTCTTC
CASSLELDREQFF
>once|TRBJ2-3|TRBD2|TRBV10-3|18
TGTGCCATCAGTGACTACGATTCCGGGACTAGCGGGGTGGGGACGCAGTATTTT
CAISDYDSGTSGVGTQYF
>NA|TRBJ2-7|TRBD1|TRBV5-1|15
TGCGCCAGCAGCCCCACAGGGGGTAGCTCCTACGAGCAGTACTTC
CASSPTGGSSYEQYF
>NA|TRBJ1-5|NA|TRBV28|15
TGTGCCAGCAGTTTAACGGGGTTTTGGAATCAGCCCCAGCATTTT
CASSLTGFWNQPQHF
>NA|TRBJ2-7|TRBD2|TRBV19|14
TGTGCCAGTAGCCTACTAGCGGGAGACTACGAGCAGTACTTC
CASSLLAGDYEQYF
>NA|TRBJ2-2|TRBD2|TRBV11-2|15
TGTGCCAGCAGCTTATCTAGCGGGGTTGGCGGGGAGCTGTTTTTT
CASSLSSGVGGELFF
>NA|TRBJ1-5|TRBD1|TRBV10-3|16
TGTGCCATCAGGGACCCACTACAGGGGGGCCATCAGCCCCAGCATTTT
CAIRDPLQGGHQPQHF
>NA|TRBJ1-6|TRBD1|TRBV5-1|14
TGCGCCAGCGGACAGGGGGCTTTGGGGTCACCCCTCCACTTT
CASGQGALGSPLHF
>NA|TRBJ1-1|TRBD1|TRBV7-6|15
TGTGCCAGCAGTTCCGGGACAGGTGTACGCACTGAAGCTTTCTTT
CASSSGTGVRTEAFF
>NA|TRBJ2-5|TRBD1|TRBV6-1|15
TGTGCCAGCAGTGAACTGACAGGGGTGTTTGGGACCCAGTACTTC
CASSELTGVFGTQYF
>NA|TRBJ2-3|NA|TRBV18|15
TGTGCCAGCTCACCGGCGACGGCATCCACAGATACGCAGTATTTT
CASSPATASTDTQYF
>NA|TRBJ1-2|NA|TRBV9|15
TGTGCCAGCAGCCCACGCGGGGGTGTTAACTATGGCTACACCTTC
CASSPRGGVNYGYTF